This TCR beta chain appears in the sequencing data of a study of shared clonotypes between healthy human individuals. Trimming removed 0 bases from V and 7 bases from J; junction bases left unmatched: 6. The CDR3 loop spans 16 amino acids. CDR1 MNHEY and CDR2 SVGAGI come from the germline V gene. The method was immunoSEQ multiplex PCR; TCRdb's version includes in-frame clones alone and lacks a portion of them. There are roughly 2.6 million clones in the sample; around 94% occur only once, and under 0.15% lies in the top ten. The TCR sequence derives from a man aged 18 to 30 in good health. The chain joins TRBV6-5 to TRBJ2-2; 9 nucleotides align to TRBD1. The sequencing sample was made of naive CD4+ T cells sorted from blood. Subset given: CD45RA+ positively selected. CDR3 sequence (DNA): TGTGCCAGCAGTTACTCGACAGGGGGTAGGGTCGGGGAGCTGTTTTTT. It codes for CASSYSTGGRVGELFF.